These 9 T cell receptor beta chains were sequenced from one sample in a study of T cell responses to AZD1222 COVID-19 vaccine. The repertoire was sequenced with immunoSEQ multiplex PCR; TCRdb's copy has only in-frame clones and lacks some. The table has roughly 160,000 clones, over 75% seen once; the top ten hold more than 1.3%. Sequenced here: peripheral blood, sampled on day 0 of AZD1222 vaccination. These receptors all stem from an adult in good health.

The chain uses TRBV29-1 and TRBJ1-1, with D unresolved. V was pared by 4 bases and J by 1 base, with 16 bases between. Per the germline V gene, CDR1 is SQVTM and CDR2 is ANQGSEA. The CDR3 covers 15 residues. The DNA for the CDR3 is TGCAGCGTTGGGTCCGGGGAGGAGTGGAACACTGAAGCTTTCTTT. Amino acids: CSVGSGEEWNTEAFF. The full variable domain, rest sourced from reference TRBV29-1 and TRBJ1-1, is SAVISQKPSRDICQRGTSLTIQCQVDSQVTMMFWYRQQPGQSLTLIATANQGSEATYESGFVIDKFPISRPNLTFSTLTVSNMSPEDSSIYLCSVGSGEEWNTEAFFGQGTRLTVV.

This clone appeared a few times. V gene TRBV29-1 combines with J gene TRBJ2-1; no clear D. Trimming took off 7 bases at V and 3 bases at J, with 7 bases between the two ends. Germline lookup yields CDR1 SQVTM and CDR2 ANQGSEA. This CDR3 is 11 amino acids long. This chain's CDR3 is CSAYYYNEQFF. In nucleotides, the CDR3 is TGCAGCGCCTACTACTACAATGAGCAGTTCTTC.

The CDR3 sequence is CASKGLGARYEQYF. The DNA of the CDR3 is TGTGCCAGCAAAGGACTCGGGGCACGGTACGAGCAGTACTTC. This chain joins TRBV6-5 and TRBJ2-7; D could derive from TRBD1 or TRBD2 (5 bases each). V dropped 7 bases and J dropped 4 bases, with 17 bases sitting between them. This CDR3 contains 14 residues. In germline, CDR1 is MNHEY, CDR2 SVGAGI.

The chain uses TRBV28 and TRBJ2-1; D possibly corresponds to TRBD1 (5 bases). Germline CDR1 is MDHEN and CDR2 is SYDVKM. The CDR3 is 13 amino acids. V was cut by 7 bases and J by 12 bases, with 19 bases left in between. The CDR3 spells CASTRQRRFGQFF. CDR3 in DNA: TGTGCCAGCACCCGACAGAGAAGATTTGGGCAGTTCTTC.

This clone occurred once. This chain connects TRBV12-3 or TRBV12-4 to TRBJ1-5; the D gene is possibly TRBD1 (5 bases). V was clipped by 5 bases and J by 7 bases, with 12 bases between them. The CDR3 is 13 amino acids. The CDR3, as DNA: TGTGCCAGCAGTGGCCGACAGTTCCAGCCCCAGCATTTT. Amino acid sequence: CASSGRQFQPQHF.

This clone was detected only a few times. This sequence joins TRBV11-2 and TRBJ2-3; TRBD2 matches at 9 bases. The CDR3 has 17 residues. With 0 bases clipped from V and 4 bases from J, the junction kept 8 bases outside the gene matches. Germline V gene sequence: CDR1 SGHAT, CDR2 FQNNGV. The CDR3, as DNA: TGTGCCAGCAGCTTAGAATCCAGCGGGGGGCTGGCAGATACGCAGTATTTT. As protein: CASSLESSGGLADTQYF.

A single count supports this clone. The chain uses TRBV18 and TRBJ1-1, with 7 bases identical to TRBD1. The V segment lost 6 bases and the J segment 8 bases; nucleotides outside the gene matches: 15. The CDR3 loop spans 15 amino acids. The germline V gene has CDR1 KGHSH and CDR2 LQKENI. The CDR3 region is CASSPPVPGGQEAFF. CDR3 nucleotides: TGTGCCAGCTCGCCTCCAGTTCCAGGGGGGCAAGAAGCTTTCTTT. Based on the CDR3 plus reference TRBV18 and TRBJ1-1, the full variable domain is NAGVMQNPRHLVRRRGQEARLRCSPMKGHSHVYWYRQLPEEGLKFMVYLQKENIIDESGMPKERFSAEFPKEGPSILRIQQVVRGDSAAYFCASSPPVPGGQEAFFGQGTRLTVV.

This chain links TRBV10-3 with TRBJ1-1; D unresolved. V lost 5 bases to trimming and J lost 3 bases, with 13 bases between them. CDR1 is ENHRY and CDR2 is SYGVKD in the germline V gene. This CDR3 comprises 14 residues. The CDR3 sequence: CAISNIAGDTEAFF. The CDR3 bases are TGTGCCATCAGTAATATAGCCGGGGACACTGAAGCTTTCTTT.

This chain links TRBV9 with TRBJ1-6, with a weak D call TRBD1 (6 bases). This CDR3 has 20 amino acids. The ends were cut back, 4 bases at V and 7 bases at J, with 30 bases in the middle. From germline, CDR1 is SGDLS and CDR2 YYNGEE. CDR3 DNA sequence: TGTGCCAGCAGCCCCGGTTCGGGGGGACACCTGGTAGCCATGAATTCACCCCTCCACTTT. It codes for CASSPGSGGHLVAMNSPLHF.